This TCR beta chain stems from a study of vaccination and CD4 T cells after COVID-19. Study-level information: Overlapping spike pools from SARS-CoV-2 and HCoV-NL63, HCoV-OC43 and HCoV-229E served as culture stimuli.

Concerning this clonotype: The antigen remains undetermined.

Trimming stripped 5 bases from V and 8 bases from J, with 21 bases between. This CDR3 comprises 16 residues. Germline-derived CDR1 and CDR2 are MNHEY and SMNVEV (reference sequence). Once obtained from cultured CD4+ T cells, the DNA was sequenced using the Oncomine TCR Beta short-read assay. One entry per CDR3 protein, called by TCRdb with MiXCR from the PCR reads. The table lists around 11,000 distinct CDR3 sequences, 25% to 35% of them singletons. Sample treatment: approximately 11-day PBMC culture with coronavirus spike peptide pools or control peptides (ViraFEST assay). Sequencing used cultured CD4+ T cells from blood. This receptor was taken from a human donor with COVID-19. V is TRBV27 and J is TRBJ1-4, with TRBD1 as a possible D gene (5 bases). In DNA, the CDR3 is TGTGCCAGCAGTCCACAAATGACAGTCAGAGGGGAAAAACTGTTTTTT. Translating gives CASSPQMTVRGEKLFF.